Below, 25 T cell receptor beta chains from the same sample are listed, as sequenced in a study of T-cell memory formation after mild COVID-19. Via MiXCR, TCRdb re-called the 5' RACE reads, giving one row per CDR3 protein. This table holds about 290,000 distinct CDR3 sequences, around 15% found once. The sample consisted of PBMCs or a T cell subset sorted from them (not recorded which). These receptors all come from a man in his late teens or twenties who had mild COVID-19 (a few samples of this study predate the infection). Cell type and time point are not known.

This clonotype has a handful of counts. The chain recombines TRBV5-1 with TRBJ2-5; 10 bases fit TRBD1. The CDR3 runs 14 residues. The trim removed 4 bases at V and 3 bases at J, leaving 3 bases unmatched. In germline, CDR1 is SGHRS, CDR2 YFSETQ. The CDR3 DNA follows: TGCGCCAGCAGCCGCGGGACAGGGGAAGAGACCCAGTACTTC. Protein: CASSRGTGEETQYF.

The chain links TRBV4-1 to TRBJ2-3; 10 nucleotides align to TRBD2. V lost 0 bases to trimming and J lost 10 bases; unmatched junction nucleotides: 13. This CDR3 is built from 17 residues. Germline V gene sequence: CDR1 MGHRA, CDR2 YSYEKL. CDR3 sequence: CASSQEPPPSGGASQYF. In nucleotides, the CDR3 is TGCGCCAGCAGCCAAGAACCACCCCCCAGCGGGGGGGCCTCGCAGTATTTT.

The table lists this clonotype with a few counts. CDR3 bases: TGCAGTGCTGACAGGGGGCCCCAAGAGACCCAGTACTTC. Translating it yields CSADRGPQETQYF. This sequence joins TRBV20-1 and TRBJ2-5; TRBD1 aligns across 10 bases. The V gene end was trimmed by 5 bases and the J gene end by 1 base; junction bases not matched to a gene: 1. CDR3 length: 13 residues. Looked up from germline, CDR1 is DFQATT and CDR2 is SNEGSKA (reference sequence).

This chain connects TRBV7-2 to TRBJ2-7; D is perhaps TRBD2 (6 bases). In germline, CDR1 is SGHTA, CDR2 FQGNSA. Trimming pared 10 bases from V and 3 bases from J, leaving 16 bases between. This CDR3 contains 13 residues. As DNA, the CDR3 is TGTGCCACCTCCGCGGGACCGAACTACGAGCAGTACTTC. Protein sequence: CATSAGPNYEQYF.

V and J are TRBV11-3 and TRBJ2-5; 14 bases map to TRBD2. V shed 5 bases and J 6 bases; nucleotides not matched to a gene: 8. This CDR3 is 16 amino acids long. The germline CDR1 and CDR2 sequences are SGHNT and YENEEA. CDR3 residues: CASSPRLAGGPQTQYF. The CDR3 coding sequence is TGTGCCAGCAGCCCACGACTAGCGGGAGGGCCACAGACCCAGTACTTC. Full variable domain (outside the CDR3, taken from reference TRBV11-3 and TRBJ2-5): EAGVVQSPRYKIIEKKQPVAFWCNPISGHNTLYWYLQNLGQGPELLIRYENEEAVDDSQLPKDRFSAERLKGVDSTLKIQPAELGDSAVYLCASSPRLAGGPQTQYFGPGTRLLVL.

This clonotype was recorded many times. The CDR3 DNA is TGTGCCAGCAGCCAAACGGACGCCGCGAGCTCTGGAAACACCATATATTTT. It codes for CASSQTDAASSGNTIYF. This rearrangement joins TRBV11-2 to TRBJ1-3; no reliable D call. CDR1 is SGHAT and CDR2 is FQNNGV in the germline V gene. The V and J ends lost 5 bases and 0 bases respectively, with 17 bases between them. The CDR3 runs to 17 residues.

The rearrangement uses TRBV12-3 or TRBV12-4 and TRBJ1-3; no clear D. The CDR3 extends over 14 amino acids. Trimming took 6 bases from V and 2 from J, leaving 11 bases between them. CDR3 coding DNA: TGTGCCAGCAGAACCCTCGGGGCTGGAAACACCATATATTTT. Translation gives CASRTLGAGNTIYF.

The table lists this clonotype with many counts. The genes are TRBV10-3 and TRBJ1-3; 10 nucleotides line up with TRBD1. With V trimmed by 3 bases and J by 3 bases, 5 bases remained unmatched. This CDR3 has 16 amino acids. From germline, CDR1 is ENHRY and CDR2 SYGVKD. The CDR3 region is CAISDWTGGIGNTIYF. CDR3 sequence (DNA): TGTGCCATCAGTGATTGGACAGGGGGGATTGGAAACACCATATATTTT.

The genes are TRBV24-1 and TRBJ2-1; D remains ambiguous. Between the trimmed V and J ends, which lost 2 bases and 7 bases, there was a span of 5 bases. CDR3 length: 12 amino acids. Germline V CDR1 and CDR2: KGHDR, SFDVKD. The CDR3 sequence: CATSDWLNEQFF. The CDR3 DNA is TGTGCCACCAGTGATTGGTTAAATGAGCAGTTCTTC.

This clonotype was counted a few times. The chain has TRBV5-6 and TRBJ2-7, with 9 bases that match TRBD1. This CDR3 is 16 amino acids long. CDR1 is SGHDT and CDR2 is YYEEEE in the germline V gene. Trimming removed 4 bases from V and 4 bases from J; junction bases left unmatched: 12. CDR3 coding DNA: TGTGCCAGCAGCCCCCCCCCCGGGACAGGGTCATACGAGCAGTACTTC. As protein: CASSPPPGTGSYEQYF.

This chain uses TRBV5-4 with TRBJ2-5, with 7 bases that match TRBD2. The J segment lost 7 bases and the V segment lost 0 bases, leaving 6 bases of the junction unmatched. Germline V CDR1 and CDR2: SGHNT, YYREEE (reference sequence). The CDR3 is made up of 14 amino acids. CDR3: CASSLGDYGGTQYF. Written as DNA, the CDR3 is TGTGCCAGCAGCTTGGGGGACTACGGGGGGACCCAGTACTTC. The variable domain in full, completed from reference TRBV5-4 and TRBJ2-5, reads ETGVTQSPTHLIKTRGQQVTLRCSSQSGHNTVSWYQQALGQGPQFIFQYYREEENGRGNFPPRFSGLQFPNYSSELNVNALELDDSALYLCASSLGDYGGTQYFGPGTRLLVL.

The chain carries TRBV3-1 and TRBJ2-1; 8 nucleotides agree with TRBD2. CDR1 LGHDT and CDR2 YNNKEL come from the germline V gene (reference sequence). This CDR3 region has 17 residues. Trimming took 4 bases from V and 6 from J; bases not matched to a gene: 14. Here the CDR3 DNA reads TGTGCCAGCAGCCCAGATCTTACTAGCGGAATTTTCAATGAGCAGTTCTTC. Its protein product is CASSPDLTSGIFNEQFF.

This clonotype appeared many times. The chain is built from TRBV5-1 and TRBJ2-1; 11 nucleotides agree with TRBD2. This CDR3 contains 15 residues. CDR1 SGHRS and CDR2 YFSETQ come from the germline V gene. Trimming took 0 bases from V and 8 from J; bases not matched to a gene: 4. The CDR3 nucleotides are TGCGCCAGCAGCTTGGCTAGCGGGGGGATATATGAGCAGTTCTTC. Translated: CASSLASGGIYEQFF.

This clonotype was found a few times. The V call is TRBV4-3, the J call TRBJ2-2, with 7 bases matching TRBD2. This CDR3 has 15 residues. The germline V gene has CDR1 LGHNA and CDR2 YSLEER. J was trimmed by 3 bases and V by 5 bases; bases with no gene match: 6. The CDR3, as DNA: TGCGCCAGCAGCGGGGGAGGGTTGGACACCGGGGAGCTGTTTTTT. This sequence encodes CASSGGGLDTGELFF.

The chain recombines TRBV5-1 with TRBJ2-1, with TRBD2 identical over 14 bases. V shed 4 bases, J shed 16 bases, and the junction held 7 bases outside the gene matches. The CDR3 runs 13 residues. Germline CDR1 SGHRS, CDR2 YFSETQ. As DNA, the CDR3 is TGCGCCAGCAGCACGGGACTAGCGGGGGTCTTATTCTTC. Translation: CASSTGLAGVLFF.

Only one count was recorded for this clonotype. The chain is built from TRBV5-1 and TRBJ2-5, with 10 nucleotides matching TRBD1. This CDR3 contains 15 residues. CDR1 is SGHRS and CDR2 is YFSETQ in the germline V gene. V was clipped by 4 bases and J by 5 bases; unmatched bases: 8. CDR3 region: CASSGGTGDGETQYF. In DNA form, the CDR3 reads TGCGCCAGCAGCGGCGGGACAGGGGATGGGGAGACCCAGTACTTC.

The rearrangement uses TRBV28 and TRBJ2-1, with D possibly being TRBD1 (6 bases). The CDR3 spans 14 residues. The germline V and J ends were trimmed by 6 bases and 1 base, with 10 bases remaining between them. Germline V gives CDR1 MDHEN, CDR2 SYDVKM. The CDR3 loop is CASRAQGSYNEQFF. In DNA, the CDR3 is TGTGCCAGCAGAGCACAGGGTTCCTACAATGAGCAGTTCTTC.

This clonotype came up many times. J is TRBJ1-6 and V is TRBV5-1, with 7 bases matching TRBD1. Looked up from germline, CDR1 is SGHRS and CDR2 is YFSETQ. V shed 3 bases, J shed 7 bases, and the junction held 10 bases outside the gene matches. The CDR3 is 16 amino acids. Here the CDR3 DNA reads TGCGCCAGCAGCTCGCAGGGGGACATAAGAAATTCACCCCTCCACTTT. Amino acid sequence: CASSSQGDIRNSPLHF.

CDR3 residues: CASSGGGQPANYGYTF. Here the CDR3 DNA reads TGTGCCAGCAGCGGGGGAGGGCAGCCGGCTAACTATGGCTACACCTTC. V and J are TRBV9 and TRBJ1-2; no definite D call. This CDR3 region has 16 residues. Germline CDR1 reads SGDLS; CDR2 reads YYNGEE. Trimming removed 3 bases at V and 0 bases at J, with 15 bases between.

This chain joins TRBV25-1 and TRBJ2-3, with D perhaps TRBD1 (6 bases). Germline CDR1 reads MGHDK; CDR2 reads SYGVNS. The CDR3 consists of 13 residues. V lost 4 bases and J 3 bases, leaving 8 bases between the germline ends. The CDR3, as DNA: TGTGCCAGCAGTGCAGGACAGACAGATACGCAGTATTTT. This encodes CASSAGQTDTQYF.

The V call is TRBV20-1, the J call TRBJ2-1, with 7 bases fitting TRBD2. V lost 4 bases to trimming and J lost 8 bases; unmatched junction nucleotides: 20. The length of the CDR3 is 17 residues. The germline gives CDR1 DFQATT, CDR2 SNEGSKA (reference sequence). CDR3: CSATHPDAGDADHEQFF. The CDR3 nucleotides are TGCAGTGCTACCCACCCGGACGCGGGGGACGCGGATCATGAGCAGTTCTTC.

This clonotype was found a few times. The chain combines TRBV5-1 with TRBJ1-6; possibly TRBD1 for D (6 bases). The CDR3 runs 14 residues. Trimming left V 1 base short and J 7 bases short, with 9 bases between. Germline V CDR1 and CDR2: SGHRS, YFSETQ. The DNA for the CDR3 is TGCGCCAGCAGCTTGTTACAGGGAAATTCACCCCTCCACTTT. Its protein product is CASSLLQGNSPLHF.

This clonotype was detected only a few times. V and J are TRBV6-5 and TRBJ1-1; D gene unclear. Germline CDR1 reads MNHEY; CDR2 reads SVGAGI. This CDR3 has 14 amino acids. V was clipped by 4 bases and J by 4 bases, with 13 bases between them. CDR3 DNA: TGTGCCAGCAGTTCCCAGGAGGGAGGCACTGAAGCTTTCTTT. This sequence encodes CASSSQEGGTEAFF.

In this sample, this clonotype turned up a few times. The chain recombines TRBV30 with TRBJ2-1; no clear D gene. Germline values: CDR1 GTSNPN, CDR2 SVGIG (reference sequence). CDR3 length: 12 amino acids. Trimming removed 3 bases from V and 6 bases from J, with 9 bases in between. DNA for the CDR3: TGTGCCTGGAGACTGGGGTCCAATGAGCAGTTCTTC. It is translated as CAWRLGSNEQFF.

The V and J genes are TRBV6-5 and TRBJ1-2; D gene uncertain. Trimming pared 6 bases from V and 1 base from J, leaving 12 bases between. The CDR3 is 14 amino acids. Germline values: CDR1 MNHEY, CDR2 SVGAGI. Here the CDR3 DNA reads TGTGCCAGCAGCCCCGGAAAGAGTAACTATGGCTACACCTTC. The encoded protein is CASSPGKSNYGYTF.